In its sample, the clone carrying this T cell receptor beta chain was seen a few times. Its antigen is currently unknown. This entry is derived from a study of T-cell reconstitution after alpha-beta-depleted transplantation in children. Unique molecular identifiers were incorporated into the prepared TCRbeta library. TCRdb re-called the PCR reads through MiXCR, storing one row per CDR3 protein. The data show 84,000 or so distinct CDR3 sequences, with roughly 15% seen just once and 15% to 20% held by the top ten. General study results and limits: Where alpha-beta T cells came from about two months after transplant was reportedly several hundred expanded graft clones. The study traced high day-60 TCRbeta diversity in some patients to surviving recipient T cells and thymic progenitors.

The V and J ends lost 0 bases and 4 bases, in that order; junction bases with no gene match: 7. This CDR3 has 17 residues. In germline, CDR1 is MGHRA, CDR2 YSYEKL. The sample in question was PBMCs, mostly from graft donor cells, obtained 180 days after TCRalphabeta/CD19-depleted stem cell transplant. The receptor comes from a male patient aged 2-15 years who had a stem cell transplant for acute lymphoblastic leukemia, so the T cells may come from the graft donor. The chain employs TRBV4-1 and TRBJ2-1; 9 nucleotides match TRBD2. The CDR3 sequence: CASSQDPPSGVYNEQFF. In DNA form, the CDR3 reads TGCGCCAGCAGCCAAGATCCTCCTAGCGGGGTTTACAATGAGCAGTTCTTC.